The sequence of this T cell receptor (beta chain) was determined in a study of cytomegalovirus exposure and HLA in healthy donors. General observations from the study: Rare TCR sequences predominated, though certain public TCRs were found in many donors.

The validation cohort, a group of under 150 subjects, included the donors and was separate from the roughly 670-subject first cohort. CDR1 is MNHEY and CDR2 is SVGAGI in the germline V gene. Between the trimmed V and J ends, which lost 0 bases and 2 bases, there was a span of 7 bases. The CDR3 covers 15 residues. Concerning this clone: Its matching antigen is unknown.

Sequencing used immunoSEQ multiplex PCR; TCRdb keeps in-frame clones, though not all of them. The table records about 360,000 clones, 75% to 90% of them present only once. This clonotype was obtained from a woman between 18 and 30 years old in good health and CMV-seronegative. Material for sequencing was PBMCs. The chain recombines TRBV6-5 with TRBJ2-2; D call uncertain. The CDR3 nucleotides are TGTGCCAGCAGTTACTCGAACTACAACACCGGGGAGCTGTTTTTT. Translation: CASSYSNYNTGELFF.